What follows describes a single T cell receptor (beta chain). Original methodology: For nucleated cells, counts were estimated from reference gene primer amplification. Clones were sequenced by immunoSEQ multiplex PCR, and TCRdb holds only the in-frame ones, with some missing. D and trimming come from the DNA, and the V and J calls and clone size come from that table. Of more than 25,000 clones in the sample, around 83% are singletons; the top ten hold more than 20%. This sample stems from a study of blood T cell repertoires in COVID-19. Study overall: In each case, the material was cDNA or gDNA derived from T cells, B-cell-depleted T cells, or PBMCs.

V gave up 1 base and J gave up 7 bases, with 10 bases separating them. Germline CDR1 and CDR2: SNHLY and FYNNEI. The CDR3 sequence is 13 residues long. V usage is TRBV2 and J usage is TRBJ1-2, with no clear D. The specimen was peripheral blood. This sequence originates from a human donor in a cohort sampled during active COVID-19. In DNA, the CDR3 is TGTGCCAGCAGTGAAGTGTCGAGAAGTGGCTACACCTTC. As protein: CASSEVSRSGYTF.